This TCR beta chain was captured by sequencing in a study of blood T cell repertoires in COVID-19. Study-level information: What the recovered Cohort 3 donors had was two negative PCRs, clearance, or symptom resolution. Both acute and convalescent COVID-19 samples were obtained from the United States, Italy and Spain. Sample material is recorded as cDNA or gDNA derived from T cells, B-cell-depleted T cells, or PBMCs.

This clone was seen only a few times. Some clones are missing from TCRdb's copy, which holds only in-frame ones; the method was immunoSEQ multiplex PCR. The data show 200,000 to 250,000 clones, with 80% to 90% seen just once and approximately 7.2% held by the top ten. In assigning cohorts, the study relied on participant-reported clinical history. Sequenced sample: PBMCs or T cells enriched from blood (not recorded which). The sequence was obtained from a man aged 25 to 40 in a cohort exposed to, infected with or recovered from COVID-19 (not recorded which).

The CDR3 nucleotides are TGTGCCAGCAGCCCAGTAGTAGCAAAGGGGGCGAGGGGCTACACCTTC. Amino acids: CASSPVVAKGARGYTF. The gene calls are TRBV9 and TRBJ1-2, with 7 bases fitting TRBD1. In germline, CDR1 is SGDLS, CDR2 YYNGEE. V gave up 4 bases and J gave up 8 bases; unmatched junction bases: 17. This CDR3 region has 16 residues.